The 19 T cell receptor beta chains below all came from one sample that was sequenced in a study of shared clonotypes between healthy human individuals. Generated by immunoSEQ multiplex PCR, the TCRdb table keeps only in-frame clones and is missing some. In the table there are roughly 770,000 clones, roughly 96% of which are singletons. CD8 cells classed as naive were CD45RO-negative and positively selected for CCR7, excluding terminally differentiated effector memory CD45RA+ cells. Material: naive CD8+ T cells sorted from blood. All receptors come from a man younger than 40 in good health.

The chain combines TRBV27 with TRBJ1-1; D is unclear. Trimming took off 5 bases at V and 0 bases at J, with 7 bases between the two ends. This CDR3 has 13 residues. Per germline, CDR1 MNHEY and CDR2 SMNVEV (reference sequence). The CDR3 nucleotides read TGTGCCAGCAGTCCTCCTATGAACACTGAAGCTTTCTTT. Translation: CASSPPMNTEAFF.

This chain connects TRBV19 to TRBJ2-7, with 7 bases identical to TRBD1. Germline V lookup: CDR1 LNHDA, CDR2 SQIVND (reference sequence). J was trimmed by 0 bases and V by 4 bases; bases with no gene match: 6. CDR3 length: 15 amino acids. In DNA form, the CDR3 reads TGTGCCAGTAGTACAGCAGGGGGTAACTCCTACGAGCAGTACTTC. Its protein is CASSTAGGNSYEQYF.

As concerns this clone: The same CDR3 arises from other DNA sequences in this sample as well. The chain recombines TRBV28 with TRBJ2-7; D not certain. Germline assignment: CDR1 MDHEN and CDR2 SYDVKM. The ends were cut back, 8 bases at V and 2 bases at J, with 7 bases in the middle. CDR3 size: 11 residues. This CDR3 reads CASSPAYEQYF. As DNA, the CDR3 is TGTGCCAGCTCGCCGGCCTACGAGCAGTACTTC.

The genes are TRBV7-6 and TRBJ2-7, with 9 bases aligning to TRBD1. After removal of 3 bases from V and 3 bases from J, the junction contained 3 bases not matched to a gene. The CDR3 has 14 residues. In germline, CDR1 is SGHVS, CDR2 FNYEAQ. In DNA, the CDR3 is TGTGCCAGCAGCTTGGGGGACAGGGTCTACGAGCAGTACTTC. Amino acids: CASSLGDRVYEQYF.

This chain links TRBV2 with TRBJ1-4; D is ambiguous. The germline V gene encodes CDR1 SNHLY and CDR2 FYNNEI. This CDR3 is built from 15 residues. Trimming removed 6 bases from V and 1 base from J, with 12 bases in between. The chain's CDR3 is CASRRTALTNEKLFF. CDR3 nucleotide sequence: TGTGCCAGCAGGAGAACGGCACTAACTAATGAAAAACTGTTTTTT.

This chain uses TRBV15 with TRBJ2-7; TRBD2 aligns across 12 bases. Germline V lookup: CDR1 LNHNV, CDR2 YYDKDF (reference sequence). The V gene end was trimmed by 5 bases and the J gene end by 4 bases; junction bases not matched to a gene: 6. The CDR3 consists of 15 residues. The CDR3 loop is CATSSRLAGDYEQYF. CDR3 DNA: TGTGCCACCAGCTCTCGACTAGCGGGAGATTACGAGCAGTACTTC. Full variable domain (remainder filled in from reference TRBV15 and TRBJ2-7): DAMVIQNPRYQVTQFGKPVTLSCSQTLNHNVMYWYQQKSSQAPKLLFHYYDKDFNNEADTPDNFQSRRPNTSFCFLDIRSPGLGDTAMYLCATSSRLAGDYEQYFGPGTRLTVT.

The CDR3 spells CASSRSGTDHEKLFF. The CDR3 DNA reads TGTGCCAGCAGTCGATCCGGGACAGATCATGAAAAACTGTTTTTT. This rearrangement joins TRBV27 to TRBJ1-4; 7 nucleotides align to TRBD1. The CDR3 has 15 residues. Per the germline V gene, CDR1 is MNHEY and CDR2 is SMNVEV (reference sequence). Trimming removed 5 bases from V and 6 bases from J; junction bases left unmatched: 9.

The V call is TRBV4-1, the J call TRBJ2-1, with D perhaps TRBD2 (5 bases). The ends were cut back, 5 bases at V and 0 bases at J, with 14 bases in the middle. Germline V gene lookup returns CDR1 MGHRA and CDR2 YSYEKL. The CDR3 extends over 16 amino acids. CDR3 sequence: CASSAGLARSYNEQFF. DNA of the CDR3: TGCGCCAGCAGCGCCGGGCTAGCACGCTCCTACAATGAGCAGTTCTTC.

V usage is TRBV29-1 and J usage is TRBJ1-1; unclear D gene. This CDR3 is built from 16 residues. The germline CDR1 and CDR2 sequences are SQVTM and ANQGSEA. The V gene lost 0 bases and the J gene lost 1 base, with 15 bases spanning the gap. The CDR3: CSVEDKRVGPNTEAFF. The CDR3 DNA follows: TGCAGCGTTGAAGATAAGAGGGTGGGTCCGAACACTGAAGCTTTCTTT.

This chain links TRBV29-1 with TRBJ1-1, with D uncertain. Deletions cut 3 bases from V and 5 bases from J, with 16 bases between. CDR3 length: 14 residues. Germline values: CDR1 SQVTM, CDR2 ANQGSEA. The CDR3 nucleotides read TGCAGCGTTGAGAGTCTGGGAATGGTTACTGAAGCTTTCTTT. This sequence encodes CSVESLGMVTEAFF.

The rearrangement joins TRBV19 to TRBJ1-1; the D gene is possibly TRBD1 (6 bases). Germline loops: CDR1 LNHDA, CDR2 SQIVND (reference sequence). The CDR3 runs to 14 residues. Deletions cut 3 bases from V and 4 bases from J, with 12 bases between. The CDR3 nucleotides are TGTGCCAGTAGTATTTGGGGAGGGGGCACTGAAGCTTTCTTT. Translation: CASSIWGGGTEAFF.

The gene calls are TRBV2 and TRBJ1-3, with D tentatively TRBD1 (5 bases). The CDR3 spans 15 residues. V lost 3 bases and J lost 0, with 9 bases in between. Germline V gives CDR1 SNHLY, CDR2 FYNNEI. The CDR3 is CASSDDSYSGNTIYF. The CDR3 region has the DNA TGTGCCAGCAGTGACGACAGTTACTCTGGAAACACCATATATTTT. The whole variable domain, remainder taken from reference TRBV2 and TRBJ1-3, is EPEVTQTPSHQVTQMGQEVILRCVPISNHLYFYWYRQILGQKVEFLVSFYNNEISEKSEIFDDQFSVERPDGSNFTLKIRSTKLEDSAMYFCASSDDSYSGNTIYFGEGSWLTVV.

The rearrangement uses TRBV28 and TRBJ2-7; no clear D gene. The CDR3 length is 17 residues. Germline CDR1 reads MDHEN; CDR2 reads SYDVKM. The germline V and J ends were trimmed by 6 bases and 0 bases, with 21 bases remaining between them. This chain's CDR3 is CASSLPLLAISSYEQYF. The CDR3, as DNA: TGTGCCAGCAGCCTCCCCCTATTGGCGATTAGCTCCTACGAGCAGTACTTC.

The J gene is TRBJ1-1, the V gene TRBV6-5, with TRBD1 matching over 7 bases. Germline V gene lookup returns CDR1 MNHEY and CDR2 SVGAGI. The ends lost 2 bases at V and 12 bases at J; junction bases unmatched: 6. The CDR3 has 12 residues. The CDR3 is CASSYKTGKTFF. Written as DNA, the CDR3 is TGTGCCAGCAGTTACAAGACAGGGAAAACTTTCTTT.

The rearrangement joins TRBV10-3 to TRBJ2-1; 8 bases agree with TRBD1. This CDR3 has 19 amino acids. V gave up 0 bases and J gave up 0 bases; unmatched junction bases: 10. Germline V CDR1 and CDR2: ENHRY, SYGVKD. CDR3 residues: CAISESIGTGESSYNEQFF. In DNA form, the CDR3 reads TGTGCCATCAGTGAGTCGATTGGGACAGGTGAGAGCTCCTACAATGAGCAGTTCTTC.

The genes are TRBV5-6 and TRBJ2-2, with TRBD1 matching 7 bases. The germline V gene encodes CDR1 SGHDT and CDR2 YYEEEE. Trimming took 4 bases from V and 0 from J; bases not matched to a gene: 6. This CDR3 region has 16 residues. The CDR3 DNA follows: TGTGCCAGCAGCGCCGGGACAGAGTCGAACACCGGGGAGCTGTTTTTT. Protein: CASSAGTESNTGELFF.

CDR3 loop: CASSSTGPRKPQHF. CDR3 DNA: TGTGCCAGCAGCTCGACAGGCCCAAGGAAGCCCCAGCATTTT. The chain has TRBV27 and TRBJ1-5, with D possibly being TRBD1 (6 bases). The CDR3 runs 14 residues. Germline CDR1 is MNHEY and CDR2 is SMNVEV (reference sequence). The V end was cut by 6 bases, the J end by 8 bases, with 17 bases between.

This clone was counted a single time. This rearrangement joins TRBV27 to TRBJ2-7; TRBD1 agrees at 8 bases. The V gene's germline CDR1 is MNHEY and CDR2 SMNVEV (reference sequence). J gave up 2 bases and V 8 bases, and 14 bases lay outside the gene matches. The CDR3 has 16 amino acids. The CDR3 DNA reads TGTGCCAGCGGACGTCGCAAGTCGGGACAGGCCTACGAGCAGTACTTC. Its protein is CASGRRKSGQAYEQYF.

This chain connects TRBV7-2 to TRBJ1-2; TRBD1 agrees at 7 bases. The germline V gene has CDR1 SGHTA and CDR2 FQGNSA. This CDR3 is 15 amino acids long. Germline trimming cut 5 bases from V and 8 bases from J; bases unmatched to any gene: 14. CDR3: CASSVGLGTAAGYTF. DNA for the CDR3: TGTGCCAGCAGCGTCGGATTGGGGACAGCGGCGGGCTACACCTTC.